This is a list of T cell receptor beta chains from one sample in a study of T cells in Graves' hyperthyroidism and ophthalmopathy. Each CDR3 protein is one row after TCRdb ran MiXCR on the multiplex PCR reads. The sample records around 760,000 distinct CDR3 sequences, over 35% being singletons. Material: blood. These receptor sequences come from a woman aged 40 to 50 with Graves' hyperthyroidism. The CDR3 runs from the conserved cysteine through the conserved F or W. The D gene is left open where the match is weak. Size is stated for part of the rows, as once, few or many counts, or as a class when the clone is expanded.

CDR3 protein: CASSLSPPYGYTF
CDR3 DNA: TGCGCCAGCAGCTTGTCCCCACCCTATGGCTACACCTTC
J gene: TRBJ1-2
D gene: .
V gene: TRBV5-1
clone size: .

CDR3 protein: CASRLPGVKETQYF
CDR3 DNA: TGTGCCAGCAGACTCCCCGGGGTTAAAGAGACCCAGTACTTC
J gene: TRBJ2-5
D gene: .
V gene: TRBV7-2
clone size: .

CDR3 protein: CAGRDSLQETQYF
CDR3 DNA: TGTGCCGGGAGGGACAGCCTCCAAGAGACCCAGTACTTC
J gene: TRBJ2-5
D gene: .
V gene: TRBV7-9
clone size: many

CDR3 protein: CATSDFAAPGYTF
CDR3 DNA: TGTGCCACCAGTGATTTTGCCGCCCCTGGCTACACCTTC
J gene: TRBJ1-2
D gene: .
V gene: TRBV24-1
clone size: many

CDR3 protein: CASSRRDIFYEQYF
CDR3 DNA: TGTGCCAGTAGTAGGAGGGATATATTCTACGAGCAGTACTTC
J gene: TRBJ2-7
D gene: .
V gene: TRBV19
clone size: few

CDR3 protein: CASSFRGVGFTEAFF
CDR3 DNA: TGTGCCAGCAGCTTCAGGGGGGTAGGTTTCACTGAAGCTTTCTTT
J gene: TRBJ1-1
D gene: TRBD1
V gene: TRBV11-2
clone size: .

CDR3 protein: CATSREGTGLEKLFF
CDR3 DNA: TGTGCCACCAGCAGAGAAGGGACAGGGCTTGAAAAACTGTTTTTT
J gene: TRBJ1-4
D gene: TRBD1
V gene: TRBV15
clone size: many

CDR3 protein: CASSQGTRSYEQYF
CDR3 DNA: TGTGCCAGCAGCCAAGGGACCCGCTCCTACGAGCAGTACTTC
J gene: TRBJ2-7
D gene: .
V gene: TRBV7-9
clone size: .

CDR3 protein: CASSPGSPNVLTF
CDR3 DNA: TGTGCCAGTAGCCCAGGTAGTCCCAACGTCCTGACTTTC
J gene: TRBJ2-6
D gene: .
V gene: TRBV19
clone size: many

CDR3 protein: CASSAGQLTEAFF
CDR3 DNA: TGTGCCAGCAGCGCGGGACAGCTAACTGAAGCTTTCTTT
J gene: TRBJ1-1
D gene: TRBD1
V gene: TRBV7-2
clone size: many